These T cell receptor beta chains were read from a single sample in a study of beta chain features in type 1 diabetes. Using immunoSEQ multiplex PCR, the repertoire was profiled, and TCRdb retains in-frame clones only, with some absent. The sample contains under 200,000 clones, around 8.6% of which appear only once. The sample comprised central memory CD4+ T cells from blood. The receptor set was obtained from a woman aged 18-30 years with type 1 diabetes. Both conserved end residues are part of each CDR3. The order of the fields is J gene, V gene, CDR3 protein.

>TRBJ1-1|TRBV2
CATAGGSNTEAFF
>TRBJ1-5|TRBV25-1
CASSAGRNQPQHF
>TRBJ2-3|TRBV4-3
CASKAQGATDTQYF
>TRBJ2-5|TRBV27
CASSSRVRETQYF
>TRBJ1-1|TRBV7-2
CASSLDMNTEAFF
>TRBJ2-3|TRBV27
CASTASWAGSGGTQYF
>TRBJ2-7|TRBV5-1
CASSLAQVSYEQYF
>TRBJ2-2|TRBV5-1
CASSWDSVGPGELFF
>TRBJ2-2|TRBV7-2
CASSKDGVLFF
>TRBJ2-5|TRBV2
CASSERGLTQYF
>TRBJ1-2|TRBV4-3
CASSQVPGAGYGYTF
>TRBJ1-1|TRBV10-3
CAISESGAPMNTEAFF
>TRBJ2-1|TRBV6-5
CASSYTSGSYNEQFF
>TRBJ2-1|TRBV7-2
CASSLGLAGDEQFF
>TRBJ1-1|TRBV23-1
CASSMRRNTEAFF
>TRBJ1-5|TRBV19
CASSMASVNQPQHF
>TRBJ2-7|TRBV18
CASSPQGGPYEQYF
>TRBJ1-6|TRBV28
CASSRGQGSPLHF
>TRBJ2-5|TRBV7-7
CASSHGSRETQYF
>TRBJ2-7|TRBV5-1
CASSSQGGEQYF
>TRBJ2-3|TRBV29-1
CSVGGELVTDTQYF
>TRBJ2-1|TRBV10-3
CAISETADEQFF
>TRBJ1-5|TRBV10-3
CAISESRAGDQPQHF
>TRBJ2-6|TRBV5-1
CASRPRDRDLSGANVLTF
>TRBJ2-7|TRBV4-3
CASSRSGSSYEQYF
>TRBJ2-5|TRBV7-8
CASSRGTSGTLQETQYF
>TRBJ2-7|TRBV11-2
CASSLDRAYEQYF
>TRBJ2-1|TRBV7-2
CASTVDPSGGFEQFF
>TRBJ2-7|TRBV5-4
CASSRTGPFYEQYF
>TRBJ1-5|TRBV5-6
CASSVGQGPTPQHF
>TRBJ2-7|TRBV7-2
CASSLGPAGEQYF
>TRBJ2-5|TRBV28
CASSSGQAQETQYF
>TRBJ2-7|TRBV28
CATIGQTYEQYF
>TRBJ2-2|TRBV2
CASSGTSAGLFF
>TRBJ2-1|TRBV7-2
CASSLVLPLTSGRAGEQFF
>TRBJ1-5|TRBV7-2
CASSLAFGEMQPQHF
>TRBJ2-3|TRBV7-2
CASRTSASGKDTQYF
>TRBJ2-3|TRBV5-1
CASSFQGLGTDTQYF
>TRBJ1-4|TRBV7-2
CASSPSPWEKLFF
>TRBJ2-7|TRBV7-9
CASSRPSGSRYEQYF
>TRBJ1-2|TRBV4-1
CASTQLSGGSGYTF
>TRBJ1-5|TRBV6-5
CASRGTGAGQPQHF
>TRBJ1-2|TRBV18
CASSPDSLNYGYTF
>TRBJ1-1|TRBV2
CASSKQGGAEAFF
>TRBJ2-5|TRBV29-1
CSAGGLAGETQYF
>TRBJ2-5|TRBV7-2
CASSSGQYAETQYF
>TRBJ2-7|TRBV30
CAWKGMSGPGEQYF
>TRBJ1-5|TRBV6-6
CASREGDQPQHF